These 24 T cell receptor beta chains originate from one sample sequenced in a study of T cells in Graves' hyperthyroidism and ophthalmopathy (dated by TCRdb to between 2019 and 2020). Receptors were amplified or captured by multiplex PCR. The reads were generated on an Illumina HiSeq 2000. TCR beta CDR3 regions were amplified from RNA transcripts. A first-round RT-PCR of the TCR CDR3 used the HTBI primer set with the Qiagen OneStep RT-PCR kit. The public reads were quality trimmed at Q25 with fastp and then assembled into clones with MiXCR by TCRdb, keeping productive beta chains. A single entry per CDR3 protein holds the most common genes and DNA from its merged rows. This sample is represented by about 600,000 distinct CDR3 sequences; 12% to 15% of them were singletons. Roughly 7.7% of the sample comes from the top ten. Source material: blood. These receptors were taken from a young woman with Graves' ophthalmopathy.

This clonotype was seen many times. This chain's CDR3 is CASSFAGYYEQYF. In DNA, the CDR3 is TGTGCCAGCAGTTTTGCGGGATACTACGAGCAGTACTTC. The chain joins TRBV12-3 or TRBV12-4 to TRBJ2-7; the D gene is possibly TRBD2 (6 bases). The CDR3 is 13 residues long. Trimming stripped 3 bases from V and 3 bases from J, with 9 bases between.

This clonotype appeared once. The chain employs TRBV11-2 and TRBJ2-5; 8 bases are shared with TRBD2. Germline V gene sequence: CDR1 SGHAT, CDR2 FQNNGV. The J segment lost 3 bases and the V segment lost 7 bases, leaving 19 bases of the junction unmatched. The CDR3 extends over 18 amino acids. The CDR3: CASTRLGIAGGGEETQYF. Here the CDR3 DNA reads TGTGCCAGCACACGGCTGGGTATTGCGGGAGGAGGGGAAGAGACCCAGTACTTC.

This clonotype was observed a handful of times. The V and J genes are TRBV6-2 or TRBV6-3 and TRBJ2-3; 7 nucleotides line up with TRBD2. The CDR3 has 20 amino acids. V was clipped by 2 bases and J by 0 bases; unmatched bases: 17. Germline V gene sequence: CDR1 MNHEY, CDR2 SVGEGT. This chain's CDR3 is CASSYDPVFVAGVSTDTQYF. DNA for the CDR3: TGTGCCAGCAGTTACGATCCGGTGTTCGTGGCGGGAGTAAGCACAGATACGCAGTATTTT.

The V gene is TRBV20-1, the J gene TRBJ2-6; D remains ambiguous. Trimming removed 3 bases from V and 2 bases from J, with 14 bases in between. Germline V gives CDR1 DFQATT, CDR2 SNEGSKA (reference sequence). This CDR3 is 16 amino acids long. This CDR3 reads CSASSWTAPGANVLTF. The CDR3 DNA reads TGCAGTGCTAGTAGCTGGACGGCCCCTGGGGCCAACGTCCTGACTTTC.

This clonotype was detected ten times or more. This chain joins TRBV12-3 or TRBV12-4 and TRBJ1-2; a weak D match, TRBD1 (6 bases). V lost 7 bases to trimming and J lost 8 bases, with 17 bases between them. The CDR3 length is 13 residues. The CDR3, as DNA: TGTGCCAGCACTAATACAGGGTTCCAAGGCTACACCTTC. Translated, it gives CASTNTGFQGYTF.

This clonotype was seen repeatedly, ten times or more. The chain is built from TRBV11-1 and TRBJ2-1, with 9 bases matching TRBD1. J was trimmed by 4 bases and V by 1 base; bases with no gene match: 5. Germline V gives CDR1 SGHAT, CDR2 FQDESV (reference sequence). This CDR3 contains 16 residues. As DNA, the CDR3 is TGTGCCAGCAGCTTAGAGGACAGGGGTCGGTACAATGAGCAGTTCTTC. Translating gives CASSLEDRGRYNEQFF.

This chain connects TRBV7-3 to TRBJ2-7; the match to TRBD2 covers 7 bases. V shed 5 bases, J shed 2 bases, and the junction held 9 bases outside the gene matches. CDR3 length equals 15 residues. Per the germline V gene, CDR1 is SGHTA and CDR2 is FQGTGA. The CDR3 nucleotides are TGTGCCAGCAGCCTTAGGGGAGGGAATCCCTACGAGCAGTACTTC. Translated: CASSLRGGNPYEQYF.

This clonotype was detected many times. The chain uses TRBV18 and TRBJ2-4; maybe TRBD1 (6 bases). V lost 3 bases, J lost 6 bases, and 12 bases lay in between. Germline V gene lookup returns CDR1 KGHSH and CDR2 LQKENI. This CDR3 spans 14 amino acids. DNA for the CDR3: TGTGCCAGCTCACCGAGGACAGTCGGAAACATTCAGTACTTC. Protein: CASSPRTVGNIQYF.

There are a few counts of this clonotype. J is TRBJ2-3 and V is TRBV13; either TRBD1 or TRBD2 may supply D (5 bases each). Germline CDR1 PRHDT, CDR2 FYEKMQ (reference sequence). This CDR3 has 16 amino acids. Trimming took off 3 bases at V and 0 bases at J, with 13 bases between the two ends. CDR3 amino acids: CASSLRGKTSTDTQYF. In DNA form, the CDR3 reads TGTGCCAGCAGCTTGAGGGGCAAAACTAGCACAGATACGCAGTATTTT.

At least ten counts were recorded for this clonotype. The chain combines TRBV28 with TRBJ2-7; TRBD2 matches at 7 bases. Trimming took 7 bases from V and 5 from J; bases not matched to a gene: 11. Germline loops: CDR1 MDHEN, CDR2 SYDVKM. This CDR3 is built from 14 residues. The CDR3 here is CASTPGRELNEQYF. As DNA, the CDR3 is TGTGCCAGCACCCCAGGGCGGGAGCTCAACGAGCAGTACTTC.

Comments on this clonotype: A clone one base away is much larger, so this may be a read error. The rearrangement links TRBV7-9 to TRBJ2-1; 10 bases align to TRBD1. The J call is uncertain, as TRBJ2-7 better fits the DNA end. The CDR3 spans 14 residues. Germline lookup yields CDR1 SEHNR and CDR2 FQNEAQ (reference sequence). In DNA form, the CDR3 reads TGTGCCAGCAGCGTAGGGACAGGGGACAATGAGCAGTACTTC. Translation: CASSVGTGDNEQYF.

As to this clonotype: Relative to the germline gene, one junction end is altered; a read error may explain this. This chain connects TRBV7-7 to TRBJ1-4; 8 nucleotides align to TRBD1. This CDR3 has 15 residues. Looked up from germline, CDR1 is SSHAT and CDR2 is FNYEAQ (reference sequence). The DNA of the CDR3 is TGTGCTAGCAGCTCTGGACAGGGACGGAATGAAAAACTGTTTTTT. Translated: CASSSGQGRNEKLFF.

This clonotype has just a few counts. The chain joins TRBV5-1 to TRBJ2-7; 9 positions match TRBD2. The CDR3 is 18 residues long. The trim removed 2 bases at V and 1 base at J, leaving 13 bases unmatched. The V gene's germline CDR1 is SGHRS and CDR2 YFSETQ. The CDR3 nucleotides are TGCGCCAGCAGCTTAGGGGCGGGACTAGCCTTCGCTTCCTACGAGCAGTACTTC. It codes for CASSLGAGLAFASYEQYF.

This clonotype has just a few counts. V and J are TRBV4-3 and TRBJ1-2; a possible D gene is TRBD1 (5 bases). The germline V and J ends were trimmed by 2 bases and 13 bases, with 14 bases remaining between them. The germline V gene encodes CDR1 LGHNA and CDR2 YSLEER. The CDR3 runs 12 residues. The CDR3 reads CASSQFGGSSTF. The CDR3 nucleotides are TGCGCCAGCAGCCAATTCGGGGGGTCCAGCACCTTC.

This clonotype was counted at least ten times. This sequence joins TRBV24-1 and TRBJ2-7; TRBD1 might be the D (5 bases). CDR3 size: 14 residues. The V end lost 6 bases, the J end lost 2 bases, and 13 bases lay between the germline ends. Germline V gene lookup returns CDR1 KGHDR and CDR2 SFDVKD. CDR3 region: CATSTSRVPYEQYF. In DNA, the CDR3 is TGTGCCACCAGTACGTCCAGGGTCCCCTACGAGCAGTACTTC.

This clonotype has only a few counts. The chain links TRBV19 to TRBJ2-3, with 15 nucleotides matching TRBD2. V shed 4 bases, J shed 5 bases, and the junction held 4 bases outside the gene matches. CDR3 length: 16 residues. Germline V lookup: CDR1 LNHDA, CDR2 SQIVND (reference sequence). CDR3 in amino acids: CASSTGTSGRRDTQYF. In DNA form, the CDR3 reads TGTGCCAGTAGTACGGGGACTAGCGGGAGGAGAGATACGCAGTATTTT.

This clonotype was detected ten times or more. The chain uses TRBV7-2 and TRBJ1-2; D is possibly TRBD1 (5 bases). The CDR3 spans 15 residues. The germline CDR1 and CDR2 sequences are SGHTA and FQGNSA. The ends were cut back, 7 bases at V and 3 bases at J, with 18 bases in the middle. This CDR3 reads CASTTGGINYYGYTF. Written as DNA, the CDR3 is TGTGCCAGCACCACCGGGGGTATCAATTACTATGGCTACACCTTC.

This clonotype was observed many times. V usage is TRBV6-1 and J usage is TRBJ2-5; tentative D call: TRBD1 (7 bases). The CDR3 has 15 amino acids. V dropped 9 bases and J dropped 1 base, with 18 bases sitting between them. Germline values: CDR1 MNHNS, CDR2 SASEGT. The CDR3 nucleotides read TGTGCCAGTTCTAGACAGGGAGGCGCCCAAGAGACCCAGTACTTC. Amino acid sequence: CASSRQGGAQETQYF.

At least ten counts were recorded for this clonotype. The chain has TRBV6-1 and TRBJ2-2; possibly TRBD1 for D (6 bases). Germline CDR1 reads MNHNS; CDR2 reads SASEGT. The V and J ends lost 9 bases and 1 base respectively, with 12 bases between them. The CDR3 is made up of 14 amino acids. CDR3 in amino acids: CASTRGQNTGELFF. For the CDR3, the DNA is TGTGCCAGTACCCGGGGACAGAACACCGGGGAGCTGTTTTTT.

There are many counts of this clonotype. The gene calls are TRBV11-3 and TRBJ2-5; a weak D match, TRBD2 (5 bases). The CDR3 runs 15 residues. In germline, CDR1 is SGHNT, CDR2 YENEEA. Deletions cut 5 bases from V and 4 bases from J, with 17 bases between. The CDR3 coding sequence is TGTGCCAGCAGCCTGCCCTTAGCGAGAGGAGAGACCCAGTACTTC. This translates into CASSLPLARGETQYF.

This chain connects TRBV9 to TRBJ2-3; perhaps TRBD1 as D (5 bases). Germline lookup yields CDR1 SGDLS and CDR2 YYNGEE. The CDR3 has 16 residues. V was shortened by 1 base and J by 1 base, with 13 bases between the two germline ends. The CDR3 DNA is TGTGCCAGCAGCGTAAGGGGCGCTACCCGCACAGATACGCAGTATTTT. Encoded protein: CASSVRGATRTDTQYF.

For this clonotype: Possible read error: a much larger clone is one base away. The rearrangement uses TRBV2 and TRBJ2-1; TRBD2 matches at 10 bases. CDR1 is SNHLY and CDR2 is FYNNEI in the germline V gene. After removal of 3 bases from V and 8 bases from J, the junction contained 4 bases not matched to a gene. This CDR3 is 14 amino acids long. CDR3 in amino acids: CASSEASGSYEQFF. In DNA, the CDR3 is TGTGCCAGCAGTGAGGCTAGCGGGAGCTATGAGCAGTTCTTC. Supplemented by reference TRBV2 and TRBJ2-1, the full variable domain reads EPEVTQTPSHQVTQMGQEVILRCVPISNHLYFYWYRQILGQKVEFLVSFYNNEISEKSEIFDDQFSVERPDGSNFTLKIRSTKLEDSAMYFCASSEASGSYEQFFGPGTRLTVL.

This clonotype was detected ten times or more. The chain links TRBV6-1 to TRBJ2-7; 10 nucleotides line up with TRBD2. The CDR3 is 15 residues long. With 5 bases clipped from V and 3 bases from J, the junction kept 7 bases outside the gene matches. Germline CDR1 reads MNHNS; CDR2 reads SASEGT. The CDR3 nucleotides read TGTGCCAGCAGTTCGTCTAGCGGGAGAGTCTACGAGCAGTACTTC. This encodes CASSSSSGRVYEQYF.

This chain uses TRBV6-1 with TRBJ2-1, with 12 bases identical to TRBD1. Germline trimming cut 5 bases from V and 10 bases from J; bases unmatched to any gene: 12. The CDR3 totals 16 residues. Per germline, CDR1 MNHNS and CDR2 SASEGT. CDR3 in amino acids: CASSSRGTGGSWEQFF. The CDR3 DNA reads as TGTGCCAGCAGTAGTCGGGGGACAGGGGGCTCTTGGGAGCAGTTCTTC.